Each of the 32 T cell receptor beta chains below was sequenced from the same sample in a study of blood T cell repertoires in COVID-19 (dated by TCRdb to about 2020). The library was generated by the immunoSEQ multiplex PCR assay. Here the immuneACCESS table is served through TCRdb, limited to in-frame sequences with V and J called. Missing clones are a known gap in these copies; in checked studies unresolved V genes cover under half, and the rest lacks a known reason. Counted in this sample were approximately 300,000 clones; 70% to 90% of them appeared once. The ten most abundant clones make up roughly 4% of the sample. The sequencing sample was made of PBMCs or T cells enriched from blood (not recorded which). These receptors originate from a woman aged 25 to 39 who had recovered from COVID-19.

The rearrangement links TRBV7-9 to TRBJ2-1; 9 bases are shared with TRBD2. The CDR3 spans 14 residues. Germline-derived CDR1 and CDR2 are SEHNR and FQNEAQ (reference sequence). Losses at the gene ends were 3 bases for V and 8 bases for J; bases not matched to a gene: 5. The CDR3 region has the DNA TGTGCCAGCAGCTTGCCGCGACTAGCGGATGAGCAGTTCTTC. Translation gives CASSLPRLADEQFF. Using reference TRBV7-9 and TRBJ2-1 for the parts outside the CDR3, the full variable domain is DTGVSQNPRHKITKRGQNVTFRCDPISEHNRLYWYRQTLGQGPEFLTYFQNEAQLEKSRLLSDRFSAERPKGSFSTLEIQRTEQGDSAMYLCASSLPRLADEQFFGPGTRLTVL.

In its sample, this clone was seen a few times. This rearrangement joins TRBV15 to TRBJ1-2; D is unclear. The CDR3 is 14 amino acids. Germline values: CDR1 LNHNV, CDR2 YYDKDF (reference sequence). Between the trimmed V and J ends, which lost 5 bases and 5 bases, there was a span of 15 bases. CDR3 sequence (DNA): TGTGCCACCAGCCCCCGGCCGGGAGTTTATGGCTACACCTTC. It translates to CATSPRPGVYGYTF. Based on the CDR3 plus reference TRBV15 and TRBJ1-2, the full variable domain is DAMVIQNPRYQVTQFGKPVTLSCSQTLNHNVMYWYQQKSSQAPKLLFHYYDKDFNNEADTPDNFQSRRPNTSFCFLDIRSPGLGDTAMYLCATSPRPGVYGYTFGSGTRLTVV.

The V gene is TRBV27, the J gene TRBJ2-3, with 7 bases that match TRBD1. Germline values: CDR1 MNHEY, CDR2 SMNVEV (reference sequence). The CDR3 is 14 amino acids. The J segment lost 3 bases and the V segment lost 2 bases, leaving 2 bases of the junction unmatched. The chain's CDR3 is CASSLRQGTDTQYF. The CDR3 DNA follows: TGTGCCAGCAGTTTAAGACAGGGAACAGATACGCAGTATTTT.

V usage is TRBV11-2 and J usage is TRBJ1-4; TRBD1 aligns across 11 bases. Germline CDR1 is SGHAT and CDR2 is FQNNGV. This CDR3 is 17 amino acids long. Trimming removed 0 bases from V and 5 bases from J; junction bases left unmatched: 5. The CDR3 DNA sequence: TGTGCCAGCAGCTTAGATTCGGACAGGGGGCGCAATGAAAAACTGTTTTTT. It is translated as CASSLDSDRGRNEKLFF.

V usage is TRBV7-9 and J usage is TRBJ2-7; 9 nucleotides align to TRBD1. The CDR3 has 14 residues. V lost 5 bases to trimming and J lost 2 bases; unmatched junction nucleotides: 4. Germline lookup yields CDR1 SEHNR and CDR2 FQNEAQ (reference sequence). In DNA form, the CDR3 reads TGTGCCAGCAGCGACCGGACAGGGGCCTACGAGCAGTACTTC. Translating it yields CASSDRTGAYEQYF.

This clone appeared once. The chain couples TRBV11-2 to TRBJ1-2, with D uncertain. Per the germline V gene, CDR1 is SGHAT and CDR2 is FQNNGV. V was pared by 5 bases and J by 8 bases, with 12 bases between. The CDR3 length is 12 residues. The CDR3 nucleotides read TGTGCCAGCAGCCCATCCCTATTCGGCTACACCTTC. It specifies CASSPSLFGYTF.

This clone was seen a handful of times. The V and J genes are TRBV2 and TRBJ1-6, with D perhaps TRBD1 (6 bases). Looked up from germline, CDR1 is SNHLY and CDR2 is FYNNEI. V lost 6 bases to trimming and J lost 9 bases, with 12 bases between them. The CDR3 spans 13 residues. The CDR3 sequence: CASSRGISSPLHF. CDR3 DNA sequence: TGTGCCAGCAGCAGGGGTATAAGTTCACCCCTCCACTTT.

The chain employs TRBV19 and TRBJ2-5, with 9 bases that match TRBD2. V gave up 6 bases and J gave up 3 bases; unmatched junction bases: 5. There are 14 residues in the CDR3. The germline gives CDR1 LNHDA, CDR2 SQIVND (reference sequence). CDR3 loop: CASSSAGGEETQYF. CDR3 coding DNA: TGTGCCAGTAGCTCGGCGGGAGGGGAAGAGACCCAGTACTTC.

This clone was seen once. V is TRBV14 and J is TRBJ1-4; D is unresolved. Per germline, CDR1 SGHDN and CDR2 FVKESK. CDR3 length: 15 amino acids. V was cut by 2 bases and J by 2 bases, with 9 bases left in between. Here the CDR3 reads CASSQTDNTNEKLFF. In DNA, the CDR3 is TGTGCCAGCAGCCAAACAGACAACACTAATGAAAAACTGTTTTTT.

This CDR3 reads CASRGPRNTIYF. As DNA, the CDR3 is TGTGCCAGCAGGGGCCCTCGAAACACCATATATTTT. The chain employs TRBV12-3 or TRBV12-4 and TRBJ1-3; D unresolved. This CDR3 comprises 12 residues. Deletions cut 6 bases from V and 5 bases from J, with 8 bases between.

This clone was picked up a small number of times. V usage is TRBV24-1 and J usage is TRBJ1-5, with D possibly matching TRBD1 (5 bases). CDR1 is KGHDR, CDR2 SFDVKD, per germline. Trimming took 4 bases from V and 0 from J, leaving 9 bases between them. CDR3 size: 15 residues. DNA for the CDR3: TGTGCCACCAGTGAGGCGACAGCTAGCAATCAGCCCCAGCATTTT. Residues: CATSEATASNQPQHF.

This clone has only a few counts. The rearrangement uses TRBV29-1 and TRBJ2-7; possibly TRBD1 for D (6 bases). The CDR3 has 14 residues. The V end was cut by 1 base, the J end by 10 bases, with 20 bases between. Germline V gives CDR1 SQVTM, CDR2 ANQGSEA. The CDR3 DNA is TGCAGCGTTGAAGGGGGGCCCGGGACAATTGGCCAGTACTTC. Translating gives CSVEGGPGTIGQYF.

The rearrangement joins TRBV28 to TRBJ2-1; 11 nucleotides agree with TRBD2. Losses at the gene ends were 8 bases for V and 8 bases for J; bases not matched to a gene: 8. The length of the CDR3 is 14 residues. Germline CDR1 and CDR2: MDHEN and SYDVKM. The CDR3 DNA is TGTGCCAGCTCTATGACTAGCGGGGTCCATGAGCAGTTCTTC. Its protein is CASSMTSGVHEQFF.

V is TRBV4-1 and J is TRBJ1-2; D is perhaps TRBD1 (5 bases). V was clipped by 3 bases and J by 4 bases, with 6 bases between them. Germline V gives CDR1 MGHRA, CDR2 YSYEKL. This CDR3 is 12 amino acids long. CDR3 sequence reads: CASSQGRYGYTF. DNA of the CDR3: TGCGCCAGCAGCCAGGGGCGCTATGGCTACACCTTC.

J is TRBJ1-1 and V is TRBV21-1; the D call of TRBD1 is as the table states it, not checked on the DNA. TRBV21-1 is a pseudogene locus. This CDR3 region has 16 residues. Here the CDR3 reads CARRPWTGAMNTEAFF. CDR3 DNA sequence: TGTGCCAGACGTCCTTGGACAGGGGCTATGAACACTGAAGCTTTCTTT.

The chain joins TRBV4-2 to TRBJ1-3, with unresolved D. Germline assignment: CDR1 LGHNA and CDR2 YNFKEQ. V lost 0 bases to trimming and J lost 8 bases, with 14 bases between them. This CDR3 has 15 amino acids. In DNA form, the CDR3 reads TGTGCCAGCAGCCAAGAAGATAATCGGGTGGACACCATATATTTT. Translated: CASSQEDNRVDTIYF.

The chain combines TRBV7-6 with TRBJ2-2, with D hard to call. Per the germline V gene, CDR1 is SGHVS and CDR2 is FNYEAQ. The germline V and J ends were trimmed by 5 bases and 7 bases, with 17 bases remaining between them. The length of the CDR3 is 15 residues. The CDR3 protein is CASSPYSVPGGELFF. The CDR3 DNA reads as TGTGCCAGCAGCCCTTACTCAGTCCCGGGCGGGGAGCTGTTTTTT. Together with reference TRBV7-6 and TRBJ2-2, the CDR3 gives the full variable domain: GAGVSQSPRYKVTKRGQDVALRCDPISGHVSLYWYRQALGQGPEFLTYFNYEAQQDKSGLPNDRFSAERPEGSISTLTIQRTEQRDSAMYRCASSPYSVPGGELFFGEGSRLTVL.

The rearrangement uses TRBV28 and TRBJ2-1; no definite D call. V gave up 2 bases and J gave up 5 bases, with 7 bases separating them. CDR3 length: 13 amino acids. Germline V lookup: CDR1 MDHEN, CDR2 SYDVKM. CDR3 DNA: TGTGCCAGCAGTTTAGCCGGTAACAATGAGCAGTTCTTC. Translating it yields CASSLAGNNEQFF.

A remark on this clone: The germline gene is not matched at one end of the junction; a read error may be the cause. The genes are TRBV6-1 and TRBJ1-1, with D possibly being TRBD1 (6 bases). The CDR3 contains 11 residues. CDR1 and CDR2 from the germline V gene are MNHNS and SASEGT. CDR3 bases: TGTGCCAGCAGAGAAGACAGGGAAGCTTTCTTT. Amino acids: CASREDREAFF.

The CDR3 is CAWSYRDREGQPQHF. CDR3 bases: TGTGCCTGGAGCTACCGGGACAGGGAGGGTCAGCCCCAGCATTTT. V usage is TRBV30 and J usage is TRBJ1-5; 9 bases are a match to TRBD1. Germline V CDR1 and CDR2: GTSNPN, SVGIG (reference sequence). This CDR3 region has 15 residues. The trim removed 3 bases at V and 6 bases at J, leaving 9 bases unmatched.

The V call is TRBV11-2, the J call TRBJ2-5; TRBD2 aligns across 11 bases. With 5 bases clipped from V and 3 bases from J, the junction kept 5 bases outside the gene matches. This CDR3 comprises 15 residues. Per the germline V gene, CDR1 is SGHAT and CDR2 is FQNNGV. The CDR3 region has the DNA TGTGCCAGCAGCCGTAGCGGGGGGGCGGAAGAGACCCAGTACTTC. Its translation is CASSRSGGAEETQYF.

The rearrangement uses TRBV6-5 and TRBJ2-7; maybe TRBD1 (6 bases). The CDR3 runs to 15 residues. V was cut by 6 bases and J by 1 base, with 16 bases left in between. Germline V gene sequence: CDR1 MNHEY, CDR2 SVGAGI. The CDR3 region is CASSQGHLGSYEQYF. CDR3 in DNA: TGTGCCAGCAGCCAGGGACACCTAGGTTCCTACGAGCAGTACTTC.

CDR3 sequence reads: CASSLLAGGALYEQYF. The DNA for the CDR3 is TGTGCCAGCAGCTTATTGGCGGGGGGGGCCCTCTACGAGCAGTACTTC. This chain joins TRBV11-2 and TRBJ2-7; the match to TRBD2 covers 9 bases. The length of the CDR3 is 16 residues. CDR1 is SGHAT and CDR2 is FQNNGV in the germline V gene. With V trimmed by 2 bases and J by 3 bases, 8 bases remained unmatched.

The chain combines TRBV24-1 with TRBJ2-1, with D tentatively TRBD2 (5 bases). The CDR3 has 14 residues. Germline values: CDR1 KGHDR, CDR2 SFDVKD. V lost 1 base to trimming and J lost 7 bases, with 10 bases between them. The CDR3 protein is CATSDFGLTNEQFF. The CDR3 coding sequence is TGTGCCACCAGTGATTTTGGACTGACAAATGAGCAGTTCTTC.

The chain carries TRBV24-1 and TRBJ2-1; 7 bases are a match to TRBD1. The CDR3 contains 14 residues. V gave up 12 bases and J gave up 2 bases; unmatched junction bases: 9. Germline CDR1 is KGHDR and CDR2 is SFDVKD. CDR3 bases: TGTGCCTCTTCAAACAGGGGAACCTACAATGAGCAGTTCTTC. Encoded protein: CASSNRGTYNEQFF.

The chain links TRBV7-6 to TRBJ2-2; D is perhaps TRBD1 (6 bases). The CDR3 loop spans 14 amino acids. The germline gives CDR1 SGHVS, CDR2 FNYEAQ. V was trimmed by 3 bases and J by 7 bases, leaving 12 bases between them. In DNA form, the CDR3 reads TGTGCCAGCAGCTTTGAGGGGGAGAACGGGGAGCTGTTTTTT. Protein product: CASSFEGENGELFF.

The chain couples TRBV28 to TRBJ1-1; TRBD1 is a possible D gene (5 bases). The V and J ends lost 5 bases and 7 bases respectively, with 20 bases between them. CDR3 length: 15 residues. Per germline, CDR1 MDHEN and CDR2 SYDVKM. The CDR3 region has the DNA TGTGCCAGCAGTACAGGTGCGCCGCTCCTCCTTGAAGCTTTCTTT. This codes for CASSTGAPLLLEAFF.

The chain employs TRBV19 and TRBJ2-7; 9 positions agree with TRBD1. After removal of 7 bases from V and 3 bases from J, the junction contained 10 bases not matched to a gene. CDR1 LNHDA and CDR2 SQIVND come from the germline V gene (reference sequence). There are 15 residues in the CDR3. CDR3 residues: CASKPKPGQGYEQYF. CDR3 DNA: TGTGCCAGTAAACCCAAACCGGGACAGGGCTACGAGCAGTACTTC.

This clone appeared a single time. The J gene is TRBJ1-1, the V gene TRBV7-6; 9 bases align to TRBD1. The CDR3 spans 18 residues. Germline CDR1 reads SGHVS; CDR2 reads FNYEAQ. Unmatched junction bases numbered 10, after V lost 1 base and J lost 1 base. The CDR3 is CASSLERGQGERNTEAFF. The CDR3 coding sequence is TGTGCCAGCAGCTTAGAGCGGGGACAGGGTGAGCGGAACACTGAAGCTTTCTTT.

This chain links TRBV30 with TRBJ1-4; 7 nucleotides agree with TRBD1. Germline CDR1 reads GTSNPN; CDR2 reads SVGIG (reference sequence). Trimming removed 0 bases from V and 6 bases from J; junction bases left unmatched: 4. The CDR3 is made up of 14 amino acids. This chain's CDR3 is CAWSVQGGDEKLFF. CDR3 coding DNA: TGTGCCTGGAGTGTACAAGGGGGCGATGAAAAACTGTTTTTT. Full variable domain (missing parts from reference TRBV30 and TRBJ1-4): SQTIHQWPATLVQPVGSPLSLECTVEGTSNPNLYWYRQAAGRGLQLLFYSVGIGQISSEVPQNLSASRPQDRQFILSSKKLLLSDSGFYLCAWSVQGGDEKLFFGSGTQLSVL.

This clone was detected many times. The chain is built from TRBV12-3 or TRBV12-4 and TRBJ1-2; D remains ambiguous. CDR3 length equals 12 residues. Trimming shortened V by 2 bases and J by 8 bases, and 9 bases separated the two germline ends. The DNA for the CDR3 is TGTGCCAGCAGTTTATCCACGAGGGGCTACACCTTC. Its protein is CASSLSTRGYTF.

The chain has TRBV15 and TRBJ2-5; the D gene is possibly TRBD2 (5 bases). V lost 5 bases and J lost 5, with 9 bases in between. Germline CDR1 LNHNV, CDR2 YYDKDF (reference sequence). The CDR3 totals 12 residues. The chain's CDR3 is CATSSRGETQYF. The CDR3 bases are TGTGCCACCAGCTCAAGAGGGGAGACCCAGTACTTC.